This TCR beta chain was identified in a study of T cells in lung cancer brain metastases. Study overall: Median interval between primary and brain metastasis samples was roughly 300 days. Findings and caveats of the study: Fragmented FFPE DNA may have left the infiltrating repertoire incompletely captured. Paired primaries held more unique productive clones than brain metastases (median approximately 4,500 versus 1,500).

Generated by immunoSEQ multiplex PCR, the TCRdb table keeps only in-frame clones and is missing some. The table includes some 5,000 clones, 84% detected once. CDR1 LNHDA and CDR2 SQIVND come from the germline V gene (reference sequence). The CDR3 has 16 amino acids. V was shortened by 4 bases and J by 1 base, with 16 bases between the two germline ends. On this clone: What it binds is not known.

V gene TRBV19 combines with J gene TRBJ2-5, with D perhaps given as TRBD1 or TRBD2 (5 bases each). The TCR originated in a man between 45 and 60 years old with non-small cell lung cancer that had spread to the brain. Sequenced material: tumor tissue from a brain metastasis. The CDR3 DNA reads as TGTGCCAGTAGTAGCCGGGACGGATATTTCCAAGAGACCCAGTACTTC. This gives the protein CASSSRDGYFQETQYF.